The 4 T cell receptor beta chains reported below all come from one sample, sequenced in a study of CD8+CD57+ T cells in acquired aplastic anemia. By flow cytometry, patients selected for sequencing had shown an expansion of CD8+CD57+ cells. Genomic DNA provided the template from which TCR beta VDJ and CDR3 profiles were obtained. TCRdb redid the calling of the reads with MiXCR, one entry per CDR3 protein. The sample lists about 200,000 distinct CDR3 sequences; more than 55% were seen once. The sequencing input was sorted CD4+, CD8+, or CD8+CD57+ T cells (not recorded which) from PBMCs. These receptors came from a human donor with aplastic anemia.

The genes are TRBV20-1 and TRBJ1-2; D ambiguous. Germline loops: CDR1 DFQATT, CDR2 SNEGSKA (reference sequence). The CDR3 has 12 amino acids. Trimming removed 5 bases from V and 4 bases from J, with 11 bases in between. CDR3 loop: CSASPGGYGYTF. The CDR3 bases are TGCAGTGCTTCCCCAGGTGGCTATGGCTACACCTTC.

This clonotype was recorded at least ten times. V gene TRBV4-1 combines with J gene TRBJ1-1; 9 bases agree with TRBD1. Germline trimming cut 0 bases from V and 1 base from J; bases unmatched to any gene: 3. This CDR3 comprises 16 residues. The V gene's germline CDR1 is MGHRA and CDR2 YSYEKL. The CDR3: CASSQEGQGRNTEAFF. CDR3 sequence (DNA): TGCGCCAGCAGCCAAGAGGGACAGGGAAGGAACACTGAAGCTTTCTTT.

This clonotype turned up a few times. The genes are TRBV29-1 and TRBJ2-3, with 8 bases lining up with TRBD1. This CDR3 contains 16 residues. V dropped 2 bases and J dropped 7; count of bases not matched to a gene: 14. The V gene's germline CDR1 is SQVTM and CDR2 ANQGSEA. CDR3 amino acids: CSVEPGTGVPSHTQYF. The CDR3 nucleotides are TGCAGCGTTGAACCTGGGACAGGAGTCCCCTCACATACGCAGTATTTT.

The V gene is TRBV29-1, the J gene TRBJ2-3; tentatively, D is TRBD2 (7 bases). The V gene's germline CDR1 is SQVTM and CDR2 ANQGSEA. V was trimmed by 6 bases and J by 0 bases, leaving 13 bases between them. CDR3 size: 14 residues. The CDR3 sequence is CSVEGGTSTDTQYF. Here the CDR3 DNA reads TGCAGCGTAGAGGGGGGGACTAGCACAGATACGCAGTATTTT.